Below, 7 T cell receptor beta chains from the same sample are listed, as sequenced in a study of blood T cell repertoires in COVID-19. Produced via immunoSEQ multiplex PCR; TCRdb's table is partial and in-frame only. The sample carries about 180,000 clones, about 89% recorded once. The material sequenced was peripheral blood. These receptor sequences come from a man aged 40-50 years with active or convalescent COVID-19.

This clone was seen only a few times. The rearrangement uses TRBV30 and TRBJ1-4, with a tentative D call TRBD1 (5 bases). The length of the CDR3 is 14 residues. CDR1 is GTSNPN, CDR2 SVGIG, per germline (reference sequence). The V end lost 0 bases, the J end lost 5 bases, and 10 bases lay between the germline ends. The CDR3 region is CAWSVTGGNEKLFF. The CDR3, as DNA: TGTGCCTGGAGTGTAACCGGGGGAAATGAAAAACTGTTTTTT.

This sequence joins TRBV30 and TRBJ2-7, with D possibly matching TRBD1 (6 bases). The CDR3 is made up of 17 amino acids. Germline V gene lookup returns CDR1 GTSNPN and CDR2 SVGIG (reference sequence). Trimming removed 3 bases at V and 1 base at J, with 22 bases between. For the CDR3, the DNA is TGTGCCTGGAGAAACCATGGACAGACGACCCGTTCCTACGAGCAGTACTTC. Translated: CAWRNHGQTTRSYEQYF.

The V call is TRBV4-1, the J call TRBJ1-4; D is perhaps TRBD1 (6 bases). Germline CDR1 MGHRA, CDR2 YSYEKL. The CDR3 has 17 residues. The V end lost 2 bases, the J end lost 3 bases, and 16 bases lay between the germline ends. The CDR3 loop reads CASSQLPGWTANEKLFF. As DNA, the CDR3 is TGCGCCAGCAGCCAACTCCCAGGGTGGACAGCTAATGAAAAACTGTTTTTT.

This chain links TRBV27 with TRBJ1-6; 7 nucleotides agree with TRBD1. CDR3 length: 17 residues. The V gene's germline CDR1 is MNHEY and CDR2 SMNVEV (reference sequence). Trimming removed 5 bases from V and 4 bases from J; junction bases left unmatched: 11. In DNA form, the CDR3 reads TGTGCCAGCAGTGGTCGGTGGGACAGAACTTATAATTCACCCCTCCACTTT. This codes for CASSGRWDRTYNSPLHF.

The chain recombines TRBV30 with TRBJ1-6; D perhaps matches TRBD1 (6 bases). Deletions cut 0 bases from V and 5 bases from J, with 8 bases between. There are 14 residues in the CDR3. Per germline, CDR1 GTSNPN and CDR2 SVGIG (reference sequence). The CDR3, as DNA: TGTGCCTGGAGTGTTCAGGGGAATAATTCACCCCTCCACTTT. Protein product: CAWSVQGNNSPLHF. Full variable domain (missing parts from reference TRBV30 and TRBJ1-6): SQTIHQWPATLVQPVGSPLSLECTVEGTSNPNLYWYRQAAGRGLQLLFYSVGIGQISSEVPQNLSASRPQDRQFILSSKKLLLSDSGFYLCAWSVQGNNSPLHFGNGTRLTVT.

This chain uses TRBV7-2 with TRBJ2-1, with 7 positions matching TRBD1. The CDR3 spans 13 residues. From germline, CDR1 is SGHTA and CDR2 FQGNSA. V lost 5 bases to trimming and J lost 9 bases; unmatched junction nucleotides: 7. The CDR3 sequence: CASSATGFGEQFF. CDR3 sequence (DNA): TGTGCCAGCAGCGCGACAGGGTTCGGTGAGCAGTTCTTC. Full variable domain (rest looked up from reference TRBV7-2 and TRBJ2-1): GAGVSQSPSNKVTEKGKDVELRCDPISGHTALYWYRQSLGQGLEFLIYFQGNSAPDKSGLPSDRFSAERTGGSVSTLTIQRTQQEDSAVYLCASSATGFGEQFFGPGTRLTVL.

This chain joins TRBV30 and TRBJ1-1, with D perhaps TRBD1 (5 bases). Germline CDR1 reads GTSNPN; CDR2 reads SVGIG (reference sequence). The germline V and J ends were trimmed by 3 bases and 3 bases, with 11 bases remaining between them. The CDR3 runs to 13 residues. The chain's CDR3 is CAWRKLQDTEAFF. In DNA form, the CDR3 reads TGTGCCTGGAGGAAATTACAGGACACTGAAGCTTTCTTT.